This TCR beta chain comes out of a study of technical replicates of blood from a few donors. Profiling relied on immunoSEQ multiplex PCR, and the TCRdb table lists in-frame clones only, not all of them. The data hold tens of thousands of clones, with around 94% observed a single time. Trimming removed 3 bases from V and 7 bases from J; junction bases left unmatched: 10. Germline V gene lookup returns CDR1 SGDLS and CDR2 YYNGEE. This CDR3 has 15 amino acids. V and J are TRBV9 and TRBJ1-1; 9 positions agree with TRBD1. Source material: T cells isolated from PBMCs. The TCR comes from a human donor in good health. The CDR3 nucleotides are TGTGCCAGCAGCGCAACCGGGACAGGGAAGGATGAAGCTTTCTTT. Amino acid sequence: CASSATGTGKDEAFF.